These 22 T cell receptor beta chains share one sample of origin, sequenced in a study of T cell clusters in autoimmune cytopenias. TRB was amplified by touch-down multiplex PCR, primer pools A and B combined. Following a re-call of the multiplex PCR reads, TCRdb has one entry per CDR3 protein and lacks DNA. In total, the table holds fewer than 8,500 distinct CDR3 sequences. TRB was amplified from about 270 ng of peripheral blood genomic DNA per sample. Sequencing was done on a sample of peripheral blood. Receptors originate from a human donor with an autoimmune cytopenia or autoimmune hepatitis (not recorded which).

This rearrangement joins TRBV20-1 to TRBJ1-6. Germline V gives CDR1 DFQATT, CDR2 SNEGSKA (reference sequence). The CDR3 sequence is 12 residues long. CDR3 protein: CRTQGLGSPLHF.

The genes are TRBV12-3 or TRBV12-4 and TRBJ2-7; TCRdb lists TRBD1, though no DNA is available to test this call. This CDR3 is built from 13 residues. The CDR3: CASSFKGVYEQYF.

By frequency, this clonotype registers medium-sized. The chain joins TRBV6-5 to TRBJ2-7. From germline, CDR1 is MNHEY and CDR2 SVGAGI. The CDR3 totals 16 residues. The CDR3 here is CASSSDLRPKPYEQYF.

This chain joins TRBV7-2 and TRBJ2-7. Germline V gene lookup returns CDR1 SGHTA and CDR2 FQGNSA. The CDR3 has 11 residues. The CDR3 is CASSSDRRQYF.

V gene TRBV7-4 combines with J gene TRBJ2-3. From germline, CDR1 is SGHVT and CDR2 SQSDAQ. This CDR3 contains 18 residues. CDR3 loop: CASSLELVSAGSLDTQYF.

The chain uses TRBV24-1 and TRBJ2-7; there is no DNA to check the TCRdb D call of TRBD1. This CDR3 contains 19 residues. In germline, CDR1 is KGHDR, CDR2 SFDVKD. This CDR3 is CATSDSRDRGNGPHYEQYF.

According to its frequency, this clonotype is medium-sized. The gene calls are TRBV11-1 and TRBJ2-7. Germline assignment: CDR1 SGHAT and CDR2 FQDESV (reference sequence). This CDR3 comprises 12 residues. CDR3 sequence reads: CASSRSPYEQYF. Full variable domain (outside the CDR3, taken from reference TRBV11-1 and TRBJ2-7): EAEVAQSPRYKITEKSQAVAFWCDPISGHATLYWYRQILGQGPELLVQFQDESVVDDSQLPKDRFSAERLKGVDSTLKIQPAELGDSAMYLCASSRSPYEQYFGPGTRLTVT.

The chain uses TRBV11-2 and TRBJ2-5; TCRdb outputs TRBD1, but without DNA this stays unchecked. Per germline, CDR1 SGHAT and CDR2 FQNNGV. This CDR3 comprises 15 residues. CDR3 residues: CASSSLRDSAYEQYF.

The genes are TRBV5-1 and TRBJ2-7; TCRdb's D call of TRBD2 is untestable without DNA. The germline V gene encodes CDR1 SGHRS and CDR2 YFSETQ. The CDR3 extends over 15 amino acids. The CDR3 protein is CASSLGGLAGDEQYF.

The V gene is TRBV18, the J gene TRBJ1-1. Germline V gene lookup returns CDR1 KGHSH and CDR2 LQKENI. The CDR3 is made up of 15 amino acids. This CDR3 is CASSPPQGQNTEAFF.

The rearrangement uses TRBV19 and TRBJ2-4; the D call from TCRdb, TRBD1, cannot be confirmed without DNA. This CDR3 comprises 15 residues. Germline CDR1 reads LNHDA; CDR2 reads SQIVND (reference sequence). The CDR3 sequence is CASRADRGGGNIQYF.

This clonotype is deemed medium-sized by its frequency. This rearrangement joins TRBV6-5 to TRBJ2-5; with no DNA, the TCRdb D assignment of TRBD2 cannot be verified. This CDR3 comprises 12 residues. CDR1 and CDR2 (germline): MNHEY, SVGAGI. CDR3 protein: CASSLARETQYF.

This clonotype is called medium-sized based on its frequency. This chain links TRBV18 with TRBJ1-4; TCRdb lists TRBD1, though no DNA is available to test this call. CDR3 length equals 17 residues. Per germline, CDR1 KGHSH and CDR2 LQKENI. The CDR3 protein is CASSPPGTGISNEKLFF. Filled out from reference TRBV18 and TRBJ1-4, the complete variable domain reads NAGVMQNPRHLVRRRGQEARLRCSPMKGHSHVYWYRQLPEEGLKFMVYLQKENIIDESGMPKERFSAEFPKEGPSILRIQQVVRGDSAAYFCASSPPGTGISNEKLFFGSGTQLSVL.

This chain uses TRBV6-2 or TRBV6-3 with TRBJ2-5; the D call of TRBD2 rests on TCRdb alone, since no DNA is present to check it. Germline V lookup: CDR1 MNHEY, CDR2 SVGEGT. CDR3 length equals 13 residues. The CDR3 sequence: CASSYVAGETQYF.

This chain links TRBV4-2 with TRBJ1-2. Germline V gene sequence: CDR1 LGHNA, CDR2 YNFKEQ. The CDR3 contains 15 residues. CDR3 sequence reads: CASSQASSLNYGYTF.

This chain connects TRBV7-3 to TRBJ2-1; without DNA, the TCRdb call of TRBD1 cannot be checked. The germline CDR1 and CDR2 sequences are SGHTA and FQGTGA. The CDR3 covers 14 residues. This CDR3 is CASSSGTGRDEQFF.

This clonotype is identified as medium-sized from frequency. This chain joins TRBV27 and TRBJ2-7; TCRdb picks TRBD1, but there is no DNA to check that call. CDR3 length: 13 amino acids. The germline CDR1 and CDR2 sequences are MNHEY and SMNVEV (reference sequence). This CDR3 reads CASSRPQGNEQYF.

This sequence joins TRBV6-2 or TRBV6-3 and TRBJ1-5. Germline CDR1 reads MNHEY; CDR2 reads SVGEGT. The CDR3 consists of 15 residues. CDR3: CASSYKGRGNQPQHF.

The chain joins TRBV11-1 to TRBJ1-1; the D gene TCRdb calls, TRBD1, cannot be checked with no DNA. The CDR3 sequence is 14 residues long. CDR1 is SGHAT and CDR2 is FQDESV in the germline V gene (reference sequence). The chain's CDR3 is CASSSGQGNTEAFF.

The chain links TRBV20-1 to TRBJ2-3. Per the germline V gene, CDR1 is DFQATT and CDR2 is SNEGSKA (reference sequence). The CDR3 totals 16 residues. The CDR3 loop reads CSARSINTDSTDTQYF.

The chain has TRBV19 and TRBJ1-5; TCRdb's D gene call, TRBD1, goes unchecked for lack of DNA. The CDR3 contains 16 residues. Germline loops: CDR1 LNHDA, CDR2 SQIVND (reference sequence). The CDR3 sequence is CASSIGGGAGNQPQHF.

The chain couples TRBV6-5 to TRBJ2-3; TCRdb lists TRBD1, though no DNA is available to test this call. The CDR3 has 15 residues. Germline V gene data show CDR1 as MNHEY and CDR2 as SVGAGI. The CDR3: CASSQGGQQWDTQYF.